This T cell receptor (beta chain) comes out of a study of cytomegalovirus exposure and HLA in healthy donors. The overall study: The roughly 120 validation repertoires matched the 666 first-cohort repertoires in platform, a later analysis reported.

Trimming shortened V by 1 base and J by 1 base, and 11 bases separated the two germline ends. Germline values: CDR1 SGHTA, CDR2 FQGNSA. The CDR3 spans 16 residues. TCRdb's table, derived via immunoSEQ multiplex PCR, lists solely in-frame clones and lacks some. The sample has over 35,000 clones; 85% to 95% are singletons. The chain has TRBV7-2 and TRBJ2-1; D unresolved. The clonotype comes from a man between 18 and 29 years old in good health and CMV-seronegative. The sequenced sample was PBMCs. Written as DNA, the CDR3 is TGTGCCAGCAGCTTAGTTCCAGGTCAGTCCTACAATGAGCAGTTCTTC. Translated: CASSLVPGQSYNEQFF. Supplemented by reference TRBV7-2 and TRBJ2-1, the full variable domain reads GAGVSQSPSNKVTEKGKDVELRCDPISGHTALYWYRQSLGQGLEFLIYFQGNSAPDKSGLPSDRFSAERTGGSVSTLTIQRTQQEDSAVYLCASSLVPGQSYNEQFFGPGTRLTVL.